Listed below are T cell receptor beta chains from one sample, sequenced in a study of tissue T cells after allogeneic stem cell transplantation. The protocol was immunoSEQ multiplex PCR, while the TCRdb copy is restricted to in-frame clones and leaves out a portion. The sample shows 28,000 or so clones, roughly nine tenths of them seen only once. The specimen was blood, collected before transplantation. These receptors were collected from a male donor older than 55 who later had graft-versus-host disease after an allogeneic stem cell transplant. Both conserved end residues are part of each CDR3. D genes are given only for firm matches. Expanded clones are given a class, and other clones once, few, many or no size at all.

j_call,clone_size,cdr3_length,d_call,v_call,cdr3_nt,cdr3_aa
TRBJ1-5,.,14,.,TRBV2,TGTGCCAGCGGAAGCAGGGATGTCGGTCAGCCCCAGCATTTT,CASGSRDVGQPQHF
TRBJ2-1,.,16,.,TRBV6-1,TGTGCCAGCAGTGATTGGGGGTCGAGCTCCTACAATGAGCAGTTCTTC,CASSDWGSSSYNEQFF
TRBJ1-6,.,13,.,TRBV20-1,TGCAGTGCTAGTCTACATGATAATTCACCCCTCCACTTT,CSASLHDNSPLHF
TRBJ2-7,.,13,.,TRBV30,TGTGCCTGGACCGGGACACTTTCCTACGAGCAGTACTTC,CAWTGTLSYEQYF
TRBJ2-1,.,15,.,TRBV5-6,TGTGCCAGCAGCTTGGCAGGGGTCCCCTACAATGAGCAGTTCTTC,CASSLAGVPYNEQFF
TRBJ1-6,.,14,.,TRBV3-1/TRBV3-2,TGTGCCAGCACCACCTCGAGGGGAAATTCACCCCTCCACTTT,CASTTSRGNSPLHF
TRBJ2-1,.,11,.,TRBV20-1,TGCAGTGCCAGCAGGGTCAATGAGCAGTTCTTC,CSASRVNEQFF
TRBJ1-2,few,12,.,TRBV24-1,TGTGCCACCGCGGCCGCTAACTATGGCTACACCTTC,CATAAANYGYTF
TRBJ2-7,.,12,.,TRBV12-3/TRBV12-4,TGTGCCAGCAGTTTATCTTATTACGAGCAGTACTTC,CASSLSYYEQYF
TRBJ2-1,.,16,.,TRBV7-8,TGTGCCAGCAGCTCCGCCGGGACTCTCTCCTACAATGAGCAGTTCTTC,CASSSAGTLSYNEQFF
TRBJ2-2,.,15,.,TRBV5-1,TGCGCCAGCAGCTTGCGCCAGGATAACACCGGGGAGCTGTTTTTT,CASSLRQDNTGELFF
TRBJ2-2,.,14,.,TRBV3-1/TRBV3-2,TGTGCCAGCAGCCAAGGGCAGGGCACCGGGGAGCTGTTTTTT,CASSQGQGTGELFF
TRBJ2-3,.,13,.,TRBV7-3,TGTGCCAGCAGCTCAGAGACTAGGGATACGCAGTATTTT,CASSSETRDTQYF
TRBJ1-4,.,14,.,TRBV2,TGTGCCAGCAGTATCCAGGGCGTGGGAGAAAAACTGTTTTTT,CASSIQGVGEKLFF
TRBJ2-3,.,15,.,TRBV4-2,TGTGCCAGCAGCCAAGAAATGCTAGCCATAGATACGCAGTATTTT,CASSQEMLAIDTQYF
TRBJ2-5,once,15,.,TRBV9,TGTGCCAGCAGGAGGGGCGGAGGGAACCAAGAGACCCAGTACTTC,CASRRGGGNQETQYF
TRBJ1-1,.,13,TRBD1,TRBV6-5,TGTGCCAGCAGTTACTCAGGGGGCCGAGCAGCTTTCTTT,CASSYSGGRAAFF
TRBJ2-5,.,14,TRBD1,TRBV18,TGTGCCAGCTCACCCTTGAGGGGGCTAGAGACCCAGTACTTC,CASSPLRGLETQYF
TRBJ2-1,.,15,TRBD1,TRBV2,TGTGCCAGCAGTGACCGGACAGGGACCTACAATGAGCAGTTCTTC,CASSDRTGTYNEQFF
TRBJ2-2,.,12,.,TRBV28,TGTGCCAGCAGACAGGGACCCGGGGAGCTGTTTTTT,CASRQGPGELFF
TRBJ1-3,.,14,.,TRBV10-3,TGTGCCATCAGATTGACGGTCTCGGGAAACACCATATATTTT,CAIRLTVSGNTIYF
TRBJ1-5,.,16,TRBD1,TRBV5-1,TGCGCCAGCAGCTTGGGAGGACAGGGATTGGGTCAGCCCCAGCATTTT,CASSLGGQGLGQPQHF
TRBJ2-3,.,16,TRBD2,TRBV5-4,TGTGCCAGCAGCTTGCGACTAGCGGCGCGCACAGATACGCAGTATTTT,CASSLRLAARTDTQYF
TRBJ2-7,.,13,.,TRBV27,TGTGCCAGCAGTGTTAGCCCCCCCTACGAGCAGTACTTC,CASSVSPPYEQYF
TRBJ2-5,.,14,.,TRBV3-1/TRBV3-2,TGTGCCAGCAGCCAAGTCGCCGGTGCAGAGACCCAGTACTTC,CASSQVAGAETQYF
TRBJ1-2,.,13,.,TRBV5-1,TGCGCCAGCAGCTCGGACAGCTTCTATGGCTACACCTTC,CASSSDSFYGYTF
TRBJ2-6,.,15,TRBD2,TRBV20-1,TGCAGTGCTAGTCCGGGGGGGACTGGGGCCAACGTCCTGACTTTC,CSASPGGTGANVLTF
TRBJ1-3,.,12,.,TRBV2,TGTGCCAGCAGTGAAAACGGAAACACCATATATTTT,CASSENGNTIYF
TRBJ2-2,.,17,TRBD2,TRBV9,TGTGCCAGCAGTTTTCATCAGGGAGGGCCGTACGCCGGGGAGCTGTTTTTT,CASSFHQGGPYAGELFF
TRBJ2-3,.,15,.,TRBV9,TGTGCCAGCAGCGACCAGCGCATACACACAGATACGCAGTATTTT,CASSDQRIHTDTQYF
TRBJ1-5,.,14,TRBD1,TRBV28,TGTGCCAGCAGTCTAACAGGGGGCCATCAGCCCCAGCATTTT,CASSLTGGHQPQHF
TRBJ1-1,.,13,.,TRBV7-6,TGTGCCAGCAGCTGGAGCGGGGACACTGAAGCTTTCTTT,CASSWSGDTEAFF
TRBJ1-1,.,14,.,TRBV6-5,TGTGCCAGCAGTTACGGAGGGTTGAACACTGAAGCTTTCTTT,CASSYGGLNTEAFF
TRBJ1-2,.,14,.,TRBV5-6,TGTGCCAGCAGCTTCCAGGGGTCTAACTATGGCTACACCTTC,CASSFQGSNYGYTF
TRBJ1-6,.,15,.,TRBV7-6,TGTGCCAGCAGCTTAATGCGTGTTTATAATTCACCCCTCCACTTT,CASSLMRVYNSPLHF
TRBJ1-3,.,13,TRBD1,TRBV6-2/TRBV6-3,TGTGCCAGCAGTTCGGGGGACAGATACACCATATATTTT,CASSSGDRYTIYF
TRBJ2-7,.,15,.,TRBV9,TGTGCCAGCAGCGTTTCTCCGGAGCGCGTGCTCGAGCAGTACTTC,CASSVSPERVLEQYF
TRBJ2-1,.,15,TRBD2,TRBV6-5,TGTGCTTCAACTAGCGGGGGGCAGTCCTACAATGAGCAGTTCTTC,CASTSGGQSYNEQFF
TRBJ1-1,.,13,.,TRBV7-7,TGTGCCAGCAGCTTAGGGGGAGGGACTGAAGCTTTCTTT,CASSLGGGTEAFF
TRBJ2-5,once,16,.,TRBV5-1,TGCGCCAGCAGCTTCCGGGCAAATCAGGGGCAAGAGACCCAGTACTTC,CASSFRANQGQETQYF
TRBJ2-1,.,15,.,TRBV3-1/TRBV3-2,TGTGCCAGCAGCCAAGAGCTAGATACAAACAATGAGCAGTTCTTC,CASSQELDTNNEQFF
TRBJ2-1,.,12,.,TRBV11-2,TGTGCCAGCAGCTCAGTAGACGGCATCCAGTTCTTC,CASSSVDGIQFF
TRBJ2-5,.,15,TRBD2,TRBV18,TGTGCCAGCTCACCGCGAAGCGGGGTTCAGGAGACCCAGTACTTC,CASSPRSGVQETQYF
TRBJ1-6,.,16,TRBD1,TRBV7-9,TGTGCCAGCAGCTTAGGGCACACAGGGGCTGGTTCACCCCTCCACTTT,CASSLGHTGAGSPLHF
TRBJ1-2,.,15,TRBD1,TRBV10-3,TGTGCCATCAGTAGACAGGGATATCTTAACTATGGCTACACCTTC,CAISRQGYLNYGYTF
TRBJ2-3,.,15,TRBD2,TRBV2,TGTGCCAGCAGTGGTGGAGGGAGGGCCAAAGATACGCAGTATTTT,CASSGGGRAKDTQYF
TRBJ2-2,.,15,TRBD1,TRBV5-1,TGCGCCAGCAGCGTGGGACAGGCGGACACCGGGGAGCTGTTTTTT,CASSVGQADTGELFF
TRBJ2-1,.,15,.,TRBV24-1,TGTGCCACCAGTGAGACCAGAAGCTCCTACAATGAGCAGTTCTTC,CATSETRSSYNEQFF
TRBJ1-3,.,14,.,TRBV6-2/TRBV6-3,TGTGCCAGCAGTTATCGCAGGGCTGGAAACACCATATATTTT,CASSYRRAGNTIYF
TRBJ2-7,once,15,.,TRBV18,TGTGCCAGCTCACCTCCGACAGGCCAGTCCTACGAGCAGTACTTC,CASSPPTGQSYEQYF
TRBJ2-7,.,17,TRBD2,TRBV28,TGTGCCACCTACATTGGTGGGATGGCGGGAGGGCCCCACGAGCAGTACTTC,CATYIGGMAGGPHEQYF
TRBJ2-7,.,15,TRBD1,TRBV18,TGTGCCAGCTCACTTCCGGGACAGGGAACCTACGAGCAGTACTTC,CASSLPGQGTYEQYF
TRBJ1-4,.,16,.,TRBV4-3,TGCGCCAGCAGCAATGAAGGACGGGCAACTAATGAAAAACTGTTTTTT,CASSNEGRATNEKLFF
TRBJ1-5,once,13,.,TRBV7-3,TGTGCCAGCAGCTTGGGGGAGGGCCAGCCCCAGCATTTT,CASSLGEGQPQHF
TRBJ2-3,.,15,TRBD2,TRBV7-2,TGTGCCAGCAGCGCGCGACCTAGCGGGGGGGATACGCAGTATTTT,CASSARPSGGDTQYF
TRBJ1-1,.,14,.,TRBV4-3,TGCGCCAGCAGCCAAGACTCGGGGTACACTGAAGCTTTCTTT,CASSQDSGYTEAFF
TRBJ1-2,.,11,.,TRBV20-1,TGCAGTGCTAGTCTCGGCTATGGCTACACCTTC,CSASLGYGYTF
TRBJ2-2,.,17,.,TRBV27,TGTGCCAGCAGTTTATCATCGGCGAACGCGAACACCGGGGAGCTGTTTTTT,CASSLSSANANTGELFF
TRBJ1-2,.,16,.,TRBV7-2,TGTGCCAGCAGCTTAGAGGGGGGCAGGGTGATCCATGGCTACACCTTC,CASSLEGGRVIHGYTF
TRBJ2-2,.,17,TRBD1,TRBV3-1/TRBV3-2,TGTGCCAGCAGCCAAGGAGGGACAGGGGCTGACACCGGGGAGCTGTTTTTT,CASSQGGTGADTGELFF